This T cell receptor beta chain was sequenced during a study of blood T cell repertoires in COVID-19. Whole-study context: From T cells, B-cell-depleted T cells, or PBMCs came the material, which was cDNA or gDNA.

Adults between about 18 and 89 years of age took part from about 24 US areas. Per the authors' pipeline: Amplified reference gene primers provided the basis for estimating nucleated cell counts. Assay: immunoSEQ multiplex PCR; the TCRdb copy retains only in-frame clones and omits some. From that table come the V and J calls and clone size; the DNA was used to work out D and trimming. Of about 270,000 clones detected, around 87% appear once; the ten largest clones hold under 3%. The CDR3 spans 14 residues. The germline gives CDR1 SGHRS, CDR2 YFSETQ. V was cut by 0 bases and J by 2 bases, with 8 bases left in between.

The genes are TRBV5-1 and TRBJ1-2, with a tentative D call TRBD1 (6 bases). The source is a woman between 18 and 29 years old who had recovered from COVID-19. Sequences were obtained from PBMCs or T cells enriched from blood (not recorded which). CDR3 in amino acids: CASSLGGGNYGYTF. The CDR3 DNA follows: TGCGCCAGCAGCTTGGGTGGGGGCAACTATGGCTACACCTTC.